This T cell receptor (beta chain) was found in a study of blood T cell repertoires in COVID-19. Libraries were prepared by immunoSEQ multiplex PCR; TCRdb keeps only in-frame clonotypes and omits some of them. The sample contains about 190,000 clones, around 83% of which appear only once. Per the germline V gene, CDR1 is LGHNA and CDR2 is YSLEER. The CDR3 consists of 15 residues. V shed 4 bases, J shed 5 bases, and the junction held 10 bases outside the gene matches. The source material was peripheral blood. This TCR came from a woman aged 80 or over with acute or convalescent COVID-19. This chain joins TRBV4-3 and TRBJ1-2, with 7 bases matching TRBD1. The CDR3 region is CASSLTHRGRYGYTF. The CDR3 DNA sequence: TGCGCCAGCAGCCTCACCCACAGGGGTAGGTATGGCTACACCTTC.